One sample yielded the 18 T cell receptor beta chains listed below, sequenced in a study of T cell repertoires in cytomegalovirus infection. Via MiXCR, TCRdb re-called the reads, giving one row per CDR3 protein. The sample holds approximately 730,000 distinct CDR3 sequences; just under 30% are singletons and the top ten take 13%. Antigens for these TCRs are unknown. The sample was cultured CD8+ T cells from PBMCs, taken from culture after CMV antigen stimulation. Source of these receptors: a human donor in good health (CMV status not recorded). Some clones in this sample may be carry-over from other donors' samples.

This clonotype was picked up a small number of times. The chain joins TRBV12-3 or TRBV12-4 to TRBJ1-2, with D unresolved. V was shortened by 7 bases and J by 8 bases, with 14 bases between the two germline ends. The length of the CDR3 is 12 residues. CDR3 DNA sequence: TGTGCCAGCATGACGGACCTAGGGGGCTACACCTTC. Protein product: CASMTDLGGYTF.

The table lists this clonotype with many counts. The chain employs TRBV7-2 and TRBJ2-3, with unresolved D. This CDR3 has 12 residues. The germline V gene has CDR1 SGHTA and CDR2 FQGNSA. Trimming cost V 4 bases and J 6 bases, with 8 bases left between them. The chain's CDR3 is CASSSPSDTQYF. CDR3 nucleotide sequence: TGTGCCAGCAGCTCCCCTTCTGATACGCAGTATTTT.

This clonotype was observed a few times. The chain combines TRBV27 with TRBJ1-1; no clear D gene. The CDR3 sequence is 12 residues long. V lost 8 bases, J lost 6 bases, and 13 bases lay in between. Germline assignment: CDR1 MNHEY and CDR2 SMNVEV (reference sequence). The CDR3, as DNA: TGTGCCAGCGGAAAAGGGAGCCCTGAAGCTTTCTTT. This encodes CASGKGSPEAFF.

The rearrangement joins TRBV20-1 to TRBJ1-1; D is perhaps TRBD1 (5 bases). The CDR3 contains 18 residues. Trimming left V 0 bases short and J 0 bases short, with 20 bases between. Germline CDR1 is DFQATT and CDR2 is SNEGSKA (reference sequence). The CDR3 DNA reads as TGCAGTGCTAGAGATTATTATCTAGGGCAGGGTTTGAACACTGAAGCTTTCTTT. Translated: CSARDYYLGQGLNTEAFF.

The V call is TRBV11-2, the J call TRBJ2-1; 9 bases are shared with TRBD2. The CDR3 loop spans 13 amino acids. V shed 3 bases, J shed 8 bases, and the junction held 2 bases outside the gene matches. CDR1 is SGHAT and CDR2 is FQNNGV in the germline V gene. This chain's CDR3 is CASSFRTSDEQFF. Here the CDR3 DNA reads TGTGCCAGCAGCTTTCGGACTAGCGATGAGCAGTTCTTC.

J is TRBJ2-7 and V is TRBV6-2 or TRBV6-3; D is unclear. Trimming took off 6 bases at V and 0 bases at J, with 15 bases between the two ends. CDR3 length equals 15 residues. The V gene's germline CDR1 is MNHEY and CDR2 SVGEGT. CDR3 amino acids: CASSGGRILSYEQYV. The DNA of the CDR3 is TGTGCCAGCAGCGGCGGAAGGATTCTCTCCTACGAGCAGTACGTC.

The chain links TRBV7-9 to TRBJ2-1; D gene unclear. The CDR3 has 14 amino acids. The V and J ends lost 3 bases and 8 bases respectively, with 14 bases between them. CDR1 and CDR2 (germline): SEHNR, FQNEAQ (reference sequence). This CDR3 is CASSFSLSPDEQFF. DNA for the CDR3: TGTGCCAGCAGCTTCTCCCTTTCCCCCGATGAGCAGTTCTTC.

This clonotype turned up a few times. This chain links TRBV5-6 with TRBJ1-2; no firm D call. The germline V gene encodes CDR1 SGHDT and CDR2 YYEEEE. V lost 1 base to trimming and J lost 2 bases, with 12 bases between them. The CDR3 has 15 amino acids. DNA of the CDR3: TGTGCCAGCAGCTTGTGGTCCTCAAGGAACTATGGCTACACCTTC. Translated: CASSLWSSRNYGYTF.

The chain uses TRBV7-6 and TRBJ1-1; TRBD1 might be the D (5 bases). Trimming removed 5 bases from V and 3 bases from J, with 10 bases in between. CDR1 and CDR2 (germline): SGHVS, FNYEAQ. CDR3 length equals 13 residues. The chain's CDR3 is CASSLRADTEAFF. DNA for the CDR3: TGTGCCAGCAGCCTCAGGGCGGACACTGAAGCTTTCTTT.

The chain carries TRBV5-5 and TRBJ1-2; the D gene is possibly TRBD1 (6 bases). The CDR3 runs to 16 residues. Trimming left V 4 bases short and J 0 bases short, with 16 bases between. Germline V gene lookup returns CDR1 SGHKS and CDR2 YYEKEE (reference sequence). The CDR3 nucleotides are TGTGCCAGCAGCCCCGTTGACAGGAGCGCTAACTATGGCTACACCTTC. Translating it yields CASSPVDRSANYGYTF.

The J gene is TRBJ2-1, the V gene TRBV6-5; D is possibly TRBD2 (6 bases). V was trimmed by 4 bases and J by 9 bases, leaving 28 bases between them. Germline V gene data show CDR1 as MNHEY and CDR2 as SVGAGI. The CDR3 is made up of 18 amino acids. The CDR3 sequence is CASSSSEGSTWGDSEQFF. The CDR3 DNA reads TGTGCCAGCAGTTCCTCGGAGGGGTCCACGTGGGGAGATAGTGAGCAGTTCTTC.

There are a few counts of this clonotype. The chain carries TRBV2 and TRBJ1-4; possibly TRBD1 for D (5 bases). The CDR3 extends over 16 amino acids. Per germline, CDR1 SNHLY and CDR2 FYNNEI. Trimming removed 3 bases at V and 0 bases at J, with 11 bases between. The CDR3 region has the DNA TGTGCCAGCAGTGACGGGGCCTTCGCAACTAATGAAAAACTGTTTTTT. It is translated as CASSDGAFATNEKLFF.

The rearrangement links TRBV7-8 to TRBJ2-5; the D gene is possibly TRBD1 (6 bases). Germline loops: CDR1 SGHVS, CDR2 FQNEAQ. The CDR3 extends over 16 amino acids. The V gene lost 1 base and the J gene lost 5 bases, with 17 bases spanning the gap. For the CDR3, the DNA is TGTGCCAGCAGCTTAGTGGAGACAGGCGGCGGGGAGACCCAGTACTTC. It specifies CASSLVETGGGETQYF.

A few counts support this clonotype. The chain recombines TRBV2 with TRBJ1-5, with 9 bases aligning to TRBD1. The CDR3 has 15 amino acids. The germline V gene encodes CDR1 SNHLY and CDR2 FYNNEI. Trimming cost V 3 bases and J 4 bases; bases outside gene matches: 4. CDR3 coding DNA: TGTGCCAGCAGTGAGACAGGGGGTTTTAATCAGCCCCAGCATTTT. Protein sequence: CASSETGGFNQPQHF.

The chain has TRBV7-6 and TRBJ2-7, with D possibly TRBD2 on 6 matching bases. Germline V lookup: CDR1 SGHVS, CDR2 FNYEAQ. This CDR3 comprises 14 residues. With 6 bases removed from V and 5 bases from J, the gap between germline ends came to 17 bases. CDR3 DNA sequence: TGTGCCAGCAGTCAGGCGGCGGGGAGCCACGAGCAGTACTTC. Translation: CASSQAAGSHEQYF.

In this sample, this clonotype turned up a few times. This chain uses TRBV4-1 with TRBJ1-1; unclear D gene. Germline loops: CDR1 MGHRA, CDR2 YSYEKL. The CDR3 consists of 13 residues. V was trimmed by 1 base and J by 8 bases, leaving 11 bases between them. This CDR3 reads CASSQVDNYEAFF. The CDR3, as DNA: TGCGCCAGCAGCCAAGTAGACAATTACGAAGCTTTCTTT.

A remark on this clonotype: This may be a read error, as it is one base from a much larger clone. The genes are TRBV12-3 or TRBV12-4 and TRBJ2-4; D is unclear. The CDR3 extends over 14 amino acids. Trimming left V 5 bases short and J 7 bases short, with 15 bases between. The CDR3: CASSPNPQSNIQYF. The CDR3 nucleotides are TGTGCCAGCAGTCCCAACCCTCAGAGCAACATTCAGTACTTC.

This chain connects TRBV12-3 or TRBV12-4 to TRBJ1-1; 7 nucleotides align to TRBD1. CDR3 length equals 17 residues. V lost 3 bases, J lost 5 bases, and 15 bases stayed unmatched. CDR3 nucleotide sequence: TGTGCCAGCAGTTTTAGCCCCCTCACAGGGGTTGGGACTGAAGCTTTCTTT. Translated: CASSFSPLTGVGTEAFF.